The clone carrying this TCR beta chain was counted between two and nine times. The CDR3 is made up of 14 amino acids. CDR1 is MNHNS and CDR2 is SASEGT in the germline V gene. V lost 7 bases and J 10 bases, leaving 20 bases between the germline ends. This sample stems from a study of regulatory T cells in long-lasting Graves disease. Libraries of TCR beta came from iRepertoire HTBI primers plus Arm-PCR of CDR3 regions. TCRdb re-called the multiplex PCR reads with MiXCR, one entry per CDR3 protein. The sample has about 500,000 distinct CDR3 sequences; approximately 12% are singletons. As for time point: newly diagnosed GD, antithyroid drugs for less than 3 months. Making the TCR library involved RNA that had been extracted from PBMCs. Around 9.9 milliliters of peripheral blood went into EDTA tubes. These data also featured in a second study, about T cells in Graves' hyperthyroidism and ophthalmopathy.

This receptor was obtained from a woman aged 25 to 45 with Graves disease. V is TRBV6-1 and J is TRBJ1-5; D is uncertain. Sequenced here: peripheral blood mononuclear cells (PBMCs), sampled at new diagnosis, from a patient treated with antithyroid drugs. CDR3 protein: CASIESSARGPQHF. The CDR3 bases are TGTGCCAGCATCGAATCCTCCGCCCGTGGACCCCAGCATTTT.